The 18 T cell receptor beta chains below all came from one sample that was sequenced in a study of T cells after posttransplantation cyclophosphamide. Generated by immunoSEQ multiplex PCR, the TCRdb table keeps only in-frame clones and is missing some. The table includes about 3,400 clones, around 82% detected once. Sequencing was done on a sample of CD8+ T cells sorted from bone marrow. These receptors originate from a woman in her sixties or seventies in good health, CMV-negative, and a related stem cell transplant donor.

This chain connects TRBV6-4 to TRBJ2-2, with D hard to call. Looked up from germline, CDR1 is MRHNA and CDR2 is SNTAGT. This CDR3 contains 14 residues. Between the trimmed V and J ends, which lost 3 bases and 1 base, there was a span of 6 bases. The CDR3 loop is CASSEYGNTGELFF. The CDR3 DNA is TGTGCCAGCAGTGAATACGGGAACACCGGGGAGCTGTTTTTT.

The V call is TRBV5-5, the J call TRBJ1-4; D is unclear. Germline CDR1 and CDR2: SGHKS and YYEKEE (reference sequence). V was shortened by 4 bases and J by 3 bases, with 16 bases between the two germline ends. CDR3 length: 16 amino acids. The CDR3 region is CASSPLVVSANEKLFF. The CDR3 DNA reads TGTGCCAGCAGCCCGTTAGTAGTATCGGCTAATGAAAAACTGTTTTTT.

J is TRBJ2-3 and V is TRBV13; 9 bases are shared with TRBD2. CDR1 and CDR2 (germline): PRHDT, FYEKMQ (reference sequence). Trimming cost V 8 bases and J 2 bases; bases outside gene matches: 8. The CDR3 consists of 15 residues. Here the CDR3 reads CASLRLADYTDTQYF. In DNA, the CDR3 is TGTGCCAGCTTACGACTAGCGGACTACACAGATACGCAGTATTTT.

The chain has TRBV7-9 and TRBJ2-2; weak D call: TRBD2 (6 bases). With 2 bases removed from V and 3 bases from J, the gap between germline ends came to 16 bases. Germline CDR1 is SEHNR and CDR2 is FQNEAQ (reference sequence). This CDR3 contains 17 residues. CDR3 amino acids: CASSLPWRELDTGELFF. The CDR3 DNA reads as TGTGCCAGCAGCTTACCCTGGAGGGAGTTGGACACCGGGGAGCTGTTTTTT. Using reference TRBV7-9 and TRBJ2-2 for the parts outside the CDR3, the full variable domain is DTGVSQNPRHKITKRGQNVTFRCDPISEHNRLYWYRQTLGQGPEFLTYFQNEAQLEKSRLLSDRFSAERPKGSFSTLEIQRTEQGDSAMYLCASSLPWRELDTGELFFGEGSRLTVL.

The table lists this clone with a count of one. CDR3 sequence (DNA): TGTGCCAGCAGCTTCGGGAATAATTCACCCCTCCACTTT. Translating it yields CASSFGNNSPLHF. V and J are TRBV5-6 and TRBJ1-6; no clear D gene. CDR3 size: 13 residues. The germline gives CDR1 SGHDT, CDR2 YYEEEE. V dropped 2 bases and J dropped 5 bases, with 5 bases sitting between them.

The J gene is TRBJ1-2, the V gene TRBV27, with 7 bases fitting TRBD1. V shed 0 bases and J 8 bases; nucleotides not matched to a gene: 9. There are 15 residues in the CDR3. Germline-derived CDR1 and CDR2 are MNHEY and SMNVEV (reference sequence). The CDR3 DNA follows: TGTGCCAGCAGTTTATCGAGAGGGGGCCTTGTCGGCTACACCTTC. Its protein product is CASSLSRGGLVGYTF.

The V and J genes are TRBV28 and TRBJ1-6; D call uncertain. This CDR3 has 13 amino acids. CDR1 and CDR2 from the germline V gene are MDHEN and SYDVKM. V lost 6 bases, J lost 3 bases, and 6 bases lay in between. In DNA, the CDR3 is TGTGCCAGCAGCCCCCTCTATAATTCACCCCTCCACTTT. Translating gives CASSPLYNSPLHF.

V and J are TRBV28 and TRBJ1-2; D is perhaps TRBD1 (6 bases). CDR1 is MDHEN and CDR2 is SYDVKM in the germline V gene. V lost 7 bases to trimming and J lost 7 bases, with 16 bases between them. CDR3 size: 13 residues. For the CDR3, the DNA is TGTGCCAGCAACGTACAGGGTCTGGGTGGCTACACCTTC. It yields the protein CASNVQGLGGYTF.

J is TRBJ1-4 and V is TRBV19, with 11 bases matching TRBD1. V shed 8 bases, J shed 10 bases, and the junction held 6 bases outside the gene matches. The CDR3 spans 13 residues. CDR1 and CDR2 from the germline V gene are LNHDA and SQIVND (reference sequence). The CDR3 DNA reads as TGTGCCAGTTTTGGACAGGGGGCTGGAAAACTGTTTTTT. Its protein is CASFGQGAGKLFF. The entire variable domain, with the rest obtained from reference TRBV19 and TRBJ1-4, is as follows: DGGITQSPKYLFRKEGQNVTLSCEQNLNHDAMYWYRQDPGQGLRLIYYSQIVNDFQKGDIAEGYSVSREKKESFPLTVTSAQKNPTAFYLCASFGQGAGKLFFGSGTQLSVL.

This chain uses TRBV7-3 with TRBJ2-1, with TRBD2 as a possible D gene (7 bases). CDR1 and CDR2 (germline): SGHTA, FQGTGA. V was cut by 0 bases and J by 8 bases, with 14 bases left in between. The length of the CDR3 is 15 residues. CDR3 DNA: TGTGCCAGCAGCTTAACTGGCTCGGGGGGCGATGAGCAGTTCTTC. Its protein is CASSLTGSGGDEQFF.

V usage is TRBV28 and J usage is TRBJ2-7; TRBD2 agrees at 10 bases. This CDR3 region has 14 residues. V dropped 6 bases and J dropped 4; count of bases not matched to a gene: 6. The germline gives CDR1 MDHEN, CDR2 SYDVKM. The CDR3 spells CASSHGLAEYEQYF. The DNA for the CDR3 is TGTGCCAGCAGCCATGGACTAGCGGAATACGAGCAGTACTTC.

V is TRBV13 and J is TRBJ2-7, with D perhaps matching TRBD2 (5 bases). This CDR3 comprises 11 residues. V lost 5 bases and J 3 bases, leaving 5 bases between the germline ends. Germline CDR1 PRHDT, CDR2 FYEKMQ (reference sequence). The CDR3 DNA is TGTGCCAGCAGCCGGGGCTACGAGCAGTACTTC. This gives the protein CASSRGYEQYF.

The rearrangement links TRBV29-1 to TRBJ1-1; unclear D gene. Looked up from germline, CDR1 is SQVTM and CDR2 is ANQGSEA. CDR3 length: 10 residues. The ends were cut back, 3 bases at V and 9 bases at J, with 8 bases in the middle. Written as DNA, the CDR3 is TGCAGCGTTGATCTAGGCCAAGCTTTCTTT. As protein: CSVDLGQAFF.

The V and J genes are TRBV7-6 and TRBJ2-3, with TRBD1 matching 7 bases. This CDR3 has 17 residues. Germline V lookup: CDR1 SGHVS, CDR2 FNYEAQ. Trimming removed 4 bases from V and 3 bases from J; junction bases left unmatched: 13. CDR3 region: CASSSGLTGWGTDTQYF. CDR3 DNA sequence: TGTGCCAGCAGCTCCGGGTTGACAGGGTGGGGGACAGATACGCAGTATTTT.

The genes are TRBV30 and TRBJ2-2, with TRBD2 as a possible D gene (5 bases). Germline CDR1 is GTSNPN and CDR2 is SVGIG (reference sequence). This CDR3 region has 15 residues. V was trimmed by 2 bases and J by 1 base, leaving 11 bases between them. CDR3 in amino acids: CAWSPKRENTGELFF. The CDR3 DNA reads as TGTGCCTGGAGTCCAAAGAGGGAGAACACCGGGGAGCTGTTTTTT. Supplemented by reference TRBV30 and TRBJ2-2, the full variable domain reads SQTIHQWPATLVQPVGSPLSLECTVEGTSNPNLYWYRQAAGRGLQLLFYSVGIGQISSEVPQNLSASRPQDRQFILSSKKLLLSDSGFYLCAWSPKRENTGELFFGEGSRLTVL.

J is TRBJ2-1 and V is TRBV6-5; 11 nucleotides match TRBD2. Germline assignment: CDR1 MNHEY and CDR2 SVGAGI. J lost 5 bases, V lost 6 bases, and 6 bases had no gene match. This CDR3 is 15 amino acids long. The CDR3 nucleotides are TGTGCCAGCAGGAACCCACTAGCGGGAGACAATGAGCAGTTCTTC. Amino acid sequence: CASRNPLAGDNEQFF.

V and J are TRBV19 and TRBJ1-1; 9 positions agree with TRBD1. The V gene's germline CDR1 is LNHDA and CDR2 SQIVND (reference sequence). CDR3 length: 16 residues. The V and J ends lost 10 bases and 0 bases, in that order; junction bases with no gene match: 12. CDR3 DNA: TGTGCCATCAGCGCCGGGACAGGGTATATGAACACTGAAGCTTTCTTT. This translates into CAISAGTGYMNTEAFF.

The chain links TRBV7-9 to TRBJ1-5; 9 nucleotides align to TRBD1. V dropped 1 base and J dropped 4; count of bases not matched to a gene: 2. The CDR3 runs 15 residues. From germline, CDR1 is SEHNR and CDR2 FQNEAQ (reference sequence). The CDR3 loop is CASSLGGTGNQPQHF. The CDR3 nucleotides are TGTGCCAGCAGCTTAGGGGGGACAGGGAATCAGCCCCAGCATTTT.